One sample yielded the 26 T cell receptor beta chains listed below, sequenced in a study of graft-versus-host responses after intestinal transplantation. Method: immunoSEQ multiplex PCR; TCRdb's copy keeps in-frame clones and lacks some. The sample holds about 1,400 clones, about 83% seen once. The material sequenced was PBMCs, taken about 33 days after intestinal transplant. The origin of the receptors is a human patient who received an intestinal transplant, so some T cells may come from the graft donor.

The CDR3 nucleotides are TGTGCCAGCAGCTTAGTTGACGGCTACACCTTC. Amino acids: CASSLVDGYTF. The chain employs TRBV11-1 and TRBJ1-2; D is ambiguous. The CDR3 consists of 11 residues. Germline-derived CDR1 and CDR2 are SGHAT and FQDESV (reference sequence). Trimming shortened V by 1 base and J by 8 bases, and 5 bases separated the two germline ends. Drawing the rest from reference TRBV11-1 and TRBJ1-2, the complete variable domain is EAEVAQSPRYKITEKSQAVAFWCDPISGHATLYWYRQILGQGPELLVQFQDESVVDDSQLPKDRFSAERLKGVDSTLKIQPAELGDSAMYLCASSLVDGYTFGSGTRLTVV.

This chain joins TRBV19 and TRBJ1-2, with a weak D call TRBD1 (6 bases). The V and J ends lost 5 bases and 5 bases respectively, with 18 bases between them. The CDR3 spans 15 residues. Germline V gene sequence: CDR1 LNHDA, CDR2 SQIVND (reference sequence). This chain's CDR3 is CASSFTDRGDYGYTF. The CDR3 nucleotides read TGTGCCAGTAGTTTTACGGACAGAGGGGATTATGGCTACACCTTC.

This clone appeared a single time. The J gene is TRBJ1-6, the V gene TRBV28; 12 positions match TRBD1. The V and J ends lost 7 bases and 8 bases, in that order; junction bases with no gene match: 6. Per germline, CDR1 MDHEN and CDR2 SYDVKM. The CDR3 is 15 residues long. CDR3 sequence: CASNTGQGAYSPLHF. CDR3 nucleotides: TGTGCCAGCAACACGGGACAGGGGGCTTATTCACCCCTCCACTTT.

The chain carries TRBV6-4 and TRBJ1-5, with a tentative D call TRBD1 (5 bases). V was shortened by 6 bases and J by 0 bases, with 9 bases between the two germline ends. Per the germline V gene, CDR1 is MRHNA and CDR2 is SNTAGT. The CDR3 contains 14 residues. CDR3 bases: TGTGCCAGCAGCGAAGACAGTAGCAATCAGCCCCAGCATTTT. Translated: CASSEDSSNQPQHF.

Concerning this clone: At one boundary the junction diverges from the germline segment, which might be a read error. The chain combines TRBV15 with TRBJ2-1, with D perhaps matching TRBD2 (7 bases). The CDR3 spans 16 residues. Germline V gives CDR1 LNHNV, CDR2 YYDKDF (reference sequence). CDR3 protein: CATSRYTGGSYNEQFF. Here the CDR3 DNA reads TGTGCCACCAGCAGATATACGGGGGGCTCCTACAACGAGCAGTTCTTC.

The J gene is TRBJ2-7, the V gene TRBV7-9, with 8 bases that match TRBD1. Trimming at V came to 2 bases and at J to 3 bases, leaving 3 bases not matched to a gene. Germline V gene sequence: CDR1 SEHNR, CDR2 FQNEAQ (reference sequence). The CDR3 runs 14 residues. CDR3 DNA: TGTGCCAGCAGCTTAATGGACAGGGACTACGAGCAGTACTTC. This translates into CASSLMDRDYEQYF.

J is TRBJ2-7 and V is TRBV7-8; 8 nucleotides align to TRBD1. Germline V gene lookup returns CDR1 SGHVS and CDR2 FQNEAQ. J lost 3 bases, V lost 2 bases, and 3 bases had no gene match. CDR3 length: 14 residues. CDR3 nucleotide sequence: TGTGCCAGCAGCTTAATGGACAGGGACTACGAGCAGTACTTC. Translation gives CASSLMDRDYEQYF.

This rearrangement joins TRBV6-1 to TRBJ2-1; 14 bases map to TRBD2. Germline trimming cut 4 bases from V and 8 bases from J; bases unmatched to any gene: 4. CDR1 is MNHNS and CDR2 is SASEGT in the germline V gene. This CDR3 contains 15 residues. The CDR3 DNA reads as TGTGCCAGCAGTGTCGGGACTAGCGGGAGTTATGAGCAGTTCTTC. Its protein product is CASSVGTSGSYEQFF.

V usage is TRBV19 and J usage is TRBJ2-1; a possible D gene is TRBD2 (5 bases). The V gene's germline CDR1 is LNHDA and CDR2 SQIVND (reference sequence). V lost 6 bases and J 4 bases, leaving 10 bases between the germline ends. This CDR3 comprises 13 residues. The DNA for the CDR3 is TGTGCCAGTAGCCCCGGCGGGTACAATGAGCAGTTCTTC. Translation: CASSPGGYNEQFF. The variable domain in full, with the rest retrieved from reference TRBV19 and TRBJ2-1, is DGGITQSPKYLFRKEGQNVTLSCEQNLNHDAMYWYRQDPGQGLRLIYYSQIVNDFQKGDIAEGYSVSREKKESFPLTVTSAQKNPTAFYLCASSPGGYNEQFFGPGTRLTVL.

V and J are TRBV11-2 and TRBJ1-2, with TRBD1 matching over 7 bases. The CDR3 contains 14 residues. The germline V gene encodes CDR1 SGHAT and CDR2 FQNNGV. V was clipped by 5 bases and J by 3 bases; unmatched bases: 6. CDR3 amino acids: CASSPTGWDYGYTF. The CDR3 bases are TGTGCCAGCAGCCCGACAGGGTGGGACTATGGCTACACCTTC.

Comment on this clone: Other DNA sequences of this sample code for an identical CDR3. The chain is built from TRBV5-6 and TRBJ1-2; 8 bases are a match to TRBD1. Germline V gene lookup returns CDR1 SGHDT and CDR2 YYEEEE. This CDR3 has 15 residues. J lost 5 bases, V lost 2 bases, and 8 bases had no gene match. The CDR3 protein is CASSLGQGVGYGYTF. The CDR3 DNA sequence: TGTGCCAGCAGCTTAGGACAGGGTGTGGGTTATGGCTACACCTTC.

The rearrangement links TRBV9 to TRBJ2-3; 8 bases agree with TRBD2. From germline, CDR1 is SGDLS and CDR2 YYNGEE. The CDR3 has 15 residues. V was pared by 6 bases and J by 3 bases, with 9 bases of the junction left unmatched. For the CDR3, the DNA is TGTGCCAGCACCCATAGCGGGACTAGAACAGATACGCAGTATTTT. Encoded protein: CASTHSGTRTDTQYF.

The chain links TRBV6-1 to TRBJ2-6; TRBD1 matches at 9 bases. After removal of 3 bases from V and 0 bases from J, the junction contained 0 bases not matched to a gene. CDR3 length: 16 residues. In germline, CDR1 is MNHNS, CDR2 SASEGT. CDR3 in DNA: TGTGCCAGCAGTGAGACAGGGGGCTCTGGGGCCAACGTCCTGACTTTC. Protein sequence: CASSETGGSGANVLTF.

CDR3 sequence: CASRPRGRQETQYF. The CDR3 coding sequence is TGTGCCAGCAGGCCCCGTGGGCGGCAAGAGACCCAGTACTTC. This rearrangement joins TRBV11-3 to TRBJ2-5; no definite D call. This CDR3 comprises 14 residues. CDR1 is SGHNT and CDR2 is YENEEA in the germline V gene. With 6 bases removed from V and 2 bases from J, the gap between germline ends came to 13 bases.

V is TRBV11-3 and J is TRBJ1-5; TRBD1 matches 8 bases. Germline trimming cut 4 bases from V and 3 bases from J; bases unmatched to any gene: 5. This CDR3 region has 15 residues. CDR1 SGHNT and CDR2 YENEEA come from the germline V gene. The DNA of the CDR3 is TGTGCCAGCAGCTCTACAGGGGGTTCCAATCAGCCCCAGCATTTT. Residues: CASSSTGGSNQPQHF. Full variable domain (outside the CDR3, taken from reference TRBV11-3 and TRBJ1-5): EAGVVQSPRYKIIEKKQPVAFWCNPISGHNTLYWYLQNLGQGPELLIRYENEEAVDDSQLPKDRFSAERLKGVDSTLKIQPAELGDSAVYLCASSSTGGSNQPQHFGDGTRLSIL.

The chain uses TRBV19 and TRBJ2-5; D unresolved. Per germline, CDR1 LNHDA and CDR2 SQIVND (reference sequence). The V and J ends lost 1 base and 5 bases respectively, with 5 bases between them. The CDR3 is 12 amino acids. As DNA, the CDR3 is TGTGCCAGTAGTATAGGGCGGGAGACCCAGTACTTC. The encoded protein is CASSIGRETQYF.

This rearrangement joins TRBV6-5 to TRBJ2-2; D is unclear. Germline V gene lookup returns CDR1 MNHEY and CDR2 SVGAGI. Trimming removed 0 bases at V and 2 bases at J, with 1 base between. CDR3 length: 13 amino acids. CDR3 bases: TGTGCCAGCAGTTACTCCAACACCGGGGAGCTGTTTTTT. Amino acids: CASSYSNTGELFF.

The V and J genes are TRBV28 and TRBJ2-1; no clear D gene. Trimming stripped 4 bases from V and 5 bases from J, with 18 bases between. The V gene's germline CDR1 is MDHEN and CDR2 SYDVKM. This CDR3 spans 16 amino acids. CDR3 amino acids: CASSSPSSGIDNEQFF. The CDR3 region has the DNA TGTGCCAGCAGTTCCCCCTCCAGTGGGATCGACAATGAGCAGTTCTTC.

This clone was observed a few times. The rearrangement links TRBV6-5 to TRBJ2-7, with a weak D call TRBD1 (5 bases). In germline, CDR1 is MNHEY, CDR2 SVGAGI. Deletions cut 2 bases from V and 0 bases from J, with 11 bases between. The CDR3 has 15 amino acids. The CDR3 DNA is TGTGCCAGCAGTTACGAAGGGGTCGGCTCCTACGAGCAGTACTTC. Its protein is CASSYEGVGSYEQYF.

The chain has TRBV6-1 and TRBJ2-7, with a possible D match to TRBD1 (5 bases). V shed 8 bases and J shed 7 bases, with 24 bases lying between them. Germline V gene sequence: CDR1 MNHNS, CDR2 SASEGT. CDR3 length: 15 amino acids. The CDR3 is CASLPPGHTLGEQYF. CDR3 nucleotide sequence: TGTGCCAGCCTTCCACCTGGACATACCCTCGGAGAGCAGTACTTC.

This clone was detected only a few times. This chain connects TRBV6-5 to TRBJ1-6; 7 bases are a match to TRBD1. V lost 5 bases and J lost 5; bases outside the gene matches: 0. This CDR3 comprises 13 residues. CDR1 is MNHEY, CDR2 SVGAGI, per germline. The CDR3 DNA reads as TGTGCCAGCAGTGACAGGGATAATTCACCCCTCCACTTT. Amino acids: CASSDRDNSPLHF.

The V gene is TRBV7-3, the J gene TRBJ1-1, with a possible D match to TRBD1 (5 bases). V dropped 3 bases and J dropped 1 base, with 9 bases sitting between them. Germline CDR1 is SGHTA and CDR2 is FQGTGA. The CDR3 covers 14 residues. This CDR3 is CASSFVTGNTEAFF. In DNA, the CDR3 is TGTGCCAGCAGCTTCGTCACAGGGAACACTGAAGCTTTCTTT.

The CDR3 nucleotides read TGTGCCAGCAGCTTGCCCCGGGGACAGGAGGACCCCTTTGGCACCATATATTTT. Translating gives CASSLPRGQEDPFGTIYF. The chain uses TRBV7-8 and TRBJ1-3; 8 positions agree with TRBD1. After removal of 3 bases from V and 9 bases from J, the junction contained 19 bases not matched to a gene. This CDR3 is 18 amino acids long. CDR1 and CDR2 (germline): SGHVS, FQNEAQ.

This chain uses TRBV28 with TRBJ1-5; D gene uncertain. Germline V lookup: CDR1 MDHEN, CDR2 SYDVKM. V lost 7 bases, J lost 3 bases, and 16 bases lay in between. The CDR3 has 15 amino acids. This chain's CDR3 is CASTFEGLLNQPQHF. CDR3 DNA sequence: TGTGCCAGCACTTTCGAAGGGCTGCTCAATCAGCCCCAGCATTTT.

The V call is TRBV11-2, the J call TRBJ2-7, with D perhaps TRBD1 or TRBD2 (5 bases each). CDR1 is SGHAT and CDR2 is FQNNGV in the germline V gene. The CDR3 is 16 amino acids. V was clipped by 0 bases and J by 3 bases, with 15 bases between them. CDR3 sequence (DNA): TGTGCCAGCAGCTTAGATAGGACACGGGACGTCTACGAGCAGTACTTC. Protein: CASSLDRTRDVYEQYF.

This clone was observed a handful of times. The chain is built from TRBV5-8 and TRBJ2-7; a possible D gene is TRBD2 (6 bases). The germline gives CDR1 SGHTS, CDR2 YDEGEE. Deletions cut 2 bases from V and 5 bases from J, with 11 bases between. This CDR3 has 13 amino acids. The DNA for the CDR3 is TGTGCCAGCAGCTTAGGAGGGATAAACGAGCAGTACTTC. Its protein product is CASSLGGINEQYF. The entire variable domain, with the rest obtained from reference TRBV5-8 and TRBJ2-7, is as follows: EAGVTQSPTHLIKTRGQQATLRCSPISGHTSVYWYQQALGLGLQFLLWYDEGEERNRGNFPPRFSGRQFPNYSSELNVNALELEDSALYLCASSLGGINEQYFGPGTRLTVT.